This passage covers 27 T cell receptor beta chains from one sample sequenced in a study of OX40 agonist ivuxolimab in advanced cancers. Measured with immunoSEQ multiplex PCR; TCRdb has only the in-frame clones, and not every one. The sample contains about 70,000 clones, about four fifths of which appear only once. This specimen was CD4+ or CD8+ T cells sorted from blood, taken in a trial of the OX40 agonist ivuxolimab. These receptor sequences come from an adult with an advanced solid tumor such as melanoma, head and neck, liver or kidney cancer.

This clone was counted only a few times. V and J are TRBV5-1 and TRBJ2-1, with 10 bases matching TRBD2. Germline CDR1 and CDR2: SGHRS and YFSETQ. The trim removed 4 bases at V and 3 bases at J, leaving 10 bases unmatched. CDR3 length equals 17 residues. In DNA, the CDR3 is TGCGCCAGCAGCCTCCTCCCAGCGGGGGGGGACTACAATGAGCAGTTCTTC. This sequence encodes CASSLLPAGGDYNEQFF.

The rearrangement links TRBV5-5 to TRBJ1-2, with a weak D call TRBD1 (6 bases). Germline-derived CDR1 and CDR2 are SGHKS and YYEKEE (reference sequence). The CDR3 sequence is 13 residues long. Trimming stripped 7 bases from V and 0 bases from J, with 10 bases between. The CDR3 DNA follows: TGTGCCAGCGCCCAGGGGTCTAACTATGGCTACACCTTC. As protein: CASAQGSNYGYTF.

V and J are TRBV28 and TRBJ2-4; 9 bases agree with TRBD1. With 6 bases clipped from V and 9 bases from J, the junction kept 6 bases outside the gene matches. Germline CDR1 and CDR2: MDHEN and SYDVKM. The CDR3 has 13 amino acids. CDR3 bases: TGTGCCAGCAGCCCACAGGGGGCCGGCATTCAGTACTTC. Its translation: CASSPQGAGIQYF. The full variable domain, rest sourced from reference TRBV28 and TRBJ2-4, is DVKVTQSSRYLVKRTGEKVFLECVQDMDHENMFWYRQDPGLGLRLIYFSYDVKMKEKGDIPEGYSVSREKKERFSLILESASTNQTSMYLCASSPQGAGIQYFGAGTRLSVL.

This clone was found once. The rearrangement links TRBV6-6 to TRBJ2-7; a possible D gene is TRBD1 (5 bases). V shed 6 bases and J shed 1 base, with 10 bases lying between them. The CDR3 totals 13 residues. The germline V gene encodes CDR1 MNHNY and CDR2 SVGAGI (reference sequence). This CDR3 is CASRLDISYEQYF. The DNA of the CDR3 is TGTGCCAGCAGACTGGACATTTCCTACGAGCAGTACTTC.

This chain connects TRBV7-9 to TRBJ1-6; 8 nucleotides align to TRBD1. Germline V gene lookup returns CDR1 SEHNR and CDR2 FQNEAQ (reference sequence). V was clipped by 3 bases and J by 2 bases; unmatched bases: 3. The CDR3 is 16 residues long. In DNA form, the CDR3 reads TGTGCCAGCAGCTTTTTACAGGGGGCCTATAATTCACCCCTCCACTTT. Translated, it gives CASSFLQGAYNSPLHF.

The V and J genes are TRBV2 and TRBJ1-2; TRBD1 might be the D (5 bases). V dropped 6 bases and J dropped 6 bases, with 11 bases sitting between them. Per germline, CDR1 SNHLY and CDR2 FYNNEI. The CDR3 totals 12 residues. The CDR3 is CASRQVGHGYTF. Here the CDR3 DNA reads TGTGCCAGCAGGCAGGTGGGGCATGGCTACACCTTC. Full variable domain (remainder filled in from reference TRBV2 and TRBJ1-2): EPEVTQTPSHQVTQMGQEVILRCVPISNHLYFYWYRQILGQKVEFLVSFYNNEISEKSEIFDDQFSVERPDGSNFTLKIRSTKLEDSAMYFCASRQVGHGYTFGSGTRLTVV.

The chain employs TRBV10-2 and TRBJ2-3, with 11 bases that match TRBD2. Germline lookup yields CDR1 WSHSY and CDR2 SAAADI. V was clipped by 6 bases and J by 6 bases; unmatched bases: 8. This CDR3 contains 15 residues. CDR3 in amino acids: CASRVAGGPWDTQYF. The CDR3 nucleotides are TGCGCCAGCAGGGTAGCGGGGGGGCCCTGGGATACGCAGTATTTT.

The genes are TRBV5-1 and TRBJ1-1; D may be TRBD1 (5 bases). The CDR3 extends over 15 amino acids. The germline V gene has CDR1 SGHRS and CDR2 YFSETQ. V was pared by 0 bases and J by 0 bases, with 9 bases between. DNA for the CDR3: TGCGCCAGCAGCTTGGGGGGCCGGGTGAACACTGAAGCTTTCTTT. It is translated as CASSLGGRVNTEAFF. Based on the CDR3 plus reference TRBV5-1 and TRBJ1-1, the full variable domain is KAGVTQTPRYLIKTRGQQVTLSCSPISGHRSVSWYQQTPGQGLQFLFEYFSETQRNKGNFPGRFSGRQFSNSRSEMNVSTLELGDSALYLCASSLGGRVNTEAFFGQGTRLTVV.

This chain uses TRBV4-2 with TRBJ1-2, with 8 bases matching TRBD1. CDR1 is LGHNA and CDR2 is YNFKEQ in the germline V gene. The trim removed 3 bases at V and 4 bases at J, leaving 13 bases unmatched. CDR3 size: 17 residues. CDR3: CASSQTLTGTGFYGYTF. CDR3 coding DNA: TGTGCCAGCAGCCAGACACTTACCGGGACAGGATTCTATGGCTACACCTTC.

V is TRBV4-1 and J is TRBJ2-1; 9 nucleotides align to TRBD1. J was trimmed by 7 bases and V by 4 bases; bases with no gene match: 17. The CDR3 loop spans 18 amino acids. From germline, CDR1 is MGHRA and CDR2 YSYEKL. CDR3 in amino acids: CASSPKYRGQQILNEQFF. CDR3 in DNA: TGCGCCAGCAGCCCGAAATACAGGGGGCAACAAATATTGAATGAGCAGTTCTTC.

The chain couples TRBV7-9 to TRBJ1-4, with a weak D call TRBD1 (5 bases). V was pared by 4 bases and J by 2 bases, with 17 bases between. This CDR3 spans 17 amino acids. Per the germline V gene, CDR1 is SEHNR and CDR2 is FQNEAQ (reference sequence). CDR3 sequence reads: CASSWTLSGSTNEKLFF. The CDR3 DNA sequence: TGTGCCAGCAGCTGGACACTCTCAGGGAGCACTAATGAAAAACTGTTTTTT.

V is TRBV6-1 and J is TRBJ1-6; TRBD1 agrees at 8 bases. Germline loops: CDR1 MNHNS, CDR2 SASEGT. CDR3 size: 14 residues. Germline trimming cut 4 bases from V and 8 bases from J; bases unmatched to any gene: 4. CDR3 in amino acids: CASSGQGADSPLHF. In DNA, the CDR3 is TGTGCCAGCAGTGGGCAGGGGGCCGATTCACCCCTCCACTTT.

V and J are TRBV29-1 and TRBJ1-2, with D possibly TRBD1 on 5 matching bases. V lost 4 bases to trimming and J lost 3 bases, with 12 bases between them. Germline V lookup: CDR1 SQVTM, CDR2 ANQGSEA. The CDR3 length is 13 residues. In nucleotides, the CDR3 is TGCAGCGTTGGGGGTCAAGGGGACTATGGCTACACCTTC. This sequence encodes CSVGGQGDYGYTF.

The V call is TRBV5-6, the J call TRBJ2-3; 9 nucleotides agree with TRBD1. Germline V gene lookup returns CDR1 SGHDT and CDR2 YYEEEE. The length of the CDR3 is 15 residues. V was clipped by 1 base and J by 3 bases; unmatched bases: 3. CDR3 nucleotide sequence: TGTGCCAGCAGCTTGTGGACAGGGGCGACAGATACGCAGTATTTT. Translating gives CASSLWTGATDTQYF.

Only one count was recorded for this clone. The chain combines TRBV4-2 with TRBJ1-2; D is uncertain. V lost 0 bases and J lost 3, with 8 bases in between. Germline V gene data show CDR1 as LGHNA and CDR2 as YNFKEQ. The CDR3 totals 14 residues. In DNA form, the CDR3 reads TGTGCCAGCAGCCAAGATGCGTCTTACTATGGCTACACCTTC. Its protein product is CASSQDASYYGYTF.

The chain's CDR3 is CASSWEPGHNTGELFF. The CDR3 DNA sequence: TGTGCCAGCAGCTGGGAACCGGGACACAACACCGGGGAGCTGTTTTTT. The V call is TRBV5-4, the J call TRBJ2-2; tentatively, D is TRBD1 (6 bases). There are 16 residues in the CDR3. Germline CDR1 is SGHNT and CDR2 is YYREEE (reference sequence). V lost 3 bases, J lost 2 bases, and 14 bases lay in between.

V is TRBV16 and J is TRBJ2-3; 8 bases map to TRBD1. The CDR3 is 14 amino acids. The V gene end was trimmed by 4 bases and the J gene end by 1 base; junction bases not matched to a gene: 1. Germline-derived CDR1 and CDR2 are KGHSY and FQNENV. In DNA form, the CDR3 reads TGTGCCAGCAGCCCGACAGGGGGCACAGATACGCAGTATTTT. It translates to CASSPTGGTDTQYF.

This clone has just one count. V usage is TRBV5-1 and J usage is TRBJ2-5; D gene unclear. The germline V gene encodes CDR1 SGHRS and CDR2 YFSETQ. The CDR3 spans 15 residues. V lost 0 bases, J lost 1 base, and 10 bases lay in between. The CDR3 bases are TGCGCCAGCAGCTTGGGGGTAACGGCCCAAGAGACCCAGTACTTC. It is translated as CASSLGVTAQETQYF.

The chain has TRBV9 and TRBJ2-7; D gene ambiguous. The germline V gene has CDR1 SGDLS and CDR2 YYNGEE. This CDR3 has 13 amino acids. V gave up 0 bases and J gave up 4 bases, with 8 bases separating them. The DNA for the CDR3 is TGTGCCAGCAGCGTAGATGGTAGATACGAGCAGTACTTC. It codes for CASSVDGRYEQYF.

This clone was found a few times. The chain employs TRBV5-4 and TRBJ2-5, with TRBD2 matching 16 bases. This CDR3 comprises 18 residues. V shed 4 bases and J 4 bases; nucleotides not matched to a gene: 10. Per the germline V gene, CDR1 is SGHNT and CDR2 is YYREEE (reference sequence). CDR3 region: CASSQSAGLAGGLETQYF. The DNA of the CDR3 is TGTGCCAGCAGCCAATCAGCGGGACTAGCGGGGGGGCTAGAGACCCAGTACTTC.

The chain recombines TRBV2 with TRBJ1-2, with a tentative D call TRBD1 (5 bases). Germline V gives CDR1 SNHLY, CDR2 FYNNEI. The CDR3 is 13 residues long. V lost 0 bases, J lost 8 bases, and 10 bases lay in between. CDR3 loop: CASSEASRGGYTF. The CDR3 nucleotides are TGTGCCAGCAGTGAAGCATCGCGGGGGGGCTACACCTTC.

This chain uses TRBV6-1 with TRBJ2-5, with D unresolved. Germline CDR1 reads MNHNS; CDR2 reads SASEGT. V gave up 11 bases and J gave up 4 bases, with 8 bases separating them. This CDR3 region has 10 residues. The DNA for the CDR3 is TGTGCCTCGTTTTTAGAGACCCAGTACTTC. Amino acids: CASFLETQYF.

The chain combines TRBV7-3 with TRBJ2-3, with a possible D match to TRBD1 (6 bases). Germline V gives CDR1 SGHTA, CDR2 FQGTGA. This CDR3 comprises 15 residues. The V gene lost 5 bases and the J gene lost 3 bases, with 15 bases spanning the gap. The CDR3: CASSIQGFGTDTQYF. The CDR3 DNA follows: TGTGCCAGCAGCATACAGGGTTTCGGGACAGATACGCAGTATTTT. Complete variable domain (other parts from reference TRBV7-3 and TRBJ2-3): GAGVSQTPSNKVTEKGKYVELRCDPISGHTALYWYRQSLGQGPEFLIYFQGTGAADDSGLPNDRFFAVRPEGSVSTLKIQRTERGDSAVYLCASSIQGFGTDTQYFGPGTRLTVL.

The chain employs TRBV5-5 and TRBJ1-1, with D possibly being TRBD1 (5 bases). V shed 3 bases and J shed 7 bases, with 10 bases lying between them. Germline values: CDR1 SGHKS, CDR2 YYEKEE (reference sequence). CDR3 size: 12 residues. The CDR3 protein is CASSSHGGEAFF. In nucleotides, the CDR3 is TGTGCCAGCAGCTCCCACGGGGGTGAAGCTTTCTTT.

J is TRBJ2-7 and V is TRBV4-3, with 12 bases aligning to TRBD2. This CDR3 comprises 14 residues. V lost 0 bases to trimming and J lost 7 bases; unmatched junction nucleotides: 1. The germline V gene has CDR1 LGHNA and CDR2 YSLEER. The CDR3 sequence: CASSQELAGGEQYF. The CDR3 coding sequence is TGCGCCAGCAGCCAAGAGCTAGCGGGAGGGGAGCAGTACTTC.

The chain has TRBV29-1 and TRBJ1-3; 7 positions match TRBD1. Losses at the gene ends were 7 bases for V and 3 bases for J; bases not matched to a gene: 9. Per the germline V gene, CDR1 is SQVTM and CDR2 is ANQGSEA. The CDR3 totals 14 residues. The CDR3 protein is CSAGTAEGGNTIYF. For the CDR3, the DNA is TGCAGCGCCGGGACAGCCGAGGGTGGAAACACCATATATTTT.

The chain has TRBV6-5 and TRBJ1-2, with D unclear. Between the trimmed V and J ends, which lost 0 bases and 7 bases, there was a span of 12 bases. This CDR3 comprises 14 residues. Per germline, CDR1 MNHEY and CDR2 SVGAGI. CDR3 bases: TGTGCCAGCAGTTACTCGATTCCCGGAGGTGGCTACACCTTC. This codes for CASSYSIPGGGYTF.